The T cell receptor (beta chain) described here comes from a study of graft-versus-host responses after intestinal transplantation. Study-wide background: The whole recipient group had anti-thymocyte globulin induction followed by tacrolimus and steroids for three to four years.

This clone has a handful of counts. Its antigen is undetermined. The germline gives CDR1 SQVTM, CDR2 ANQGSEA. Trimming took off 4 bases at V and 0 bases at J, with 9 bases between the two ends. The CDR3 is 13 amino acids. Study findings and constraints: Allografts carried high graft-versus-host to host-versus-graft clonal ratios in patients having graft-donor T cell macrochimerism. GvH clones turned up in recipient marrow; some had shown up first in ileum or blood.

Sequenced by immunoSEQ multiplex PCR; TCRdb stores in-frame clones only, minus some. The top ten clones hold 17% of a sample with about 92,000 clones, over 80% of them seen once. This sample comprised unstimulated CD8+ T cells sorted from spleen or lymph node cells, obtained before intestinal transplant. This sequence joins TRBV29-1 and TRBJ1-2, with unresolved D. This TCR was recovered from a human donor who received an intestinal transplant. CDR3 coding DNA: TGCAGCGTTGCCCCCCCCACTAACTATGGCTACACCTTC. Protein sequence: CSVAPPTNYGYTF.